A single sample gave rise to the 27 T cell receptor beta chains below, sequenced in a study of T cell responses to AZD1222 COVID-19 vaccine. Clones were sequenced by immunoSEQ multiplex PCR, and TCRdb holds only the in-frame ones, with some missing. The table includes 190,000 or so clones, more than 75% detected once. Sequenced here: peripheral blood, sampled 28 days after the second AZD1222 dose. Receptors originate from an adult who received the AZD1222 COVID-19 vaccine.

This rearrangement joins TRBV6-5 to TRBJ2-7; 8 bases map to TRBD2. This CDR3 comprises 14 residues. The V segment lost 5 bases and the J segment 3 bases; nucleotides outside the gene matches: 6. CDR1 and CDR2 from the germline V gene are MNHEY and SVGAGI. Here the CDR3 reads CASSPGTRNYEQYF. DNA of the CDR3: TGTGCCAGCAGTCCAGGGACTAGGAACTACGAGCAGTACTTC.

The chain links TRBV27 to TRBJ2-1; D remains ambiguous. V shed 6 bases and J shed 7 bases, with 7 bases lying between them. The CDR3 length is 11 residues. CDR1 is MNHEY and CDR2 is SMNVEV in the germline V gene (reference sequence). Here the CDR3 DNA reads TGTGCCAGCAGCCTTCGGAATGAGCAGTTCTTC. It encodes CASSLRNEQFF.

This chain links TRBV7-2 with TRBJ2-7; D remains ambiguous. Germline CDR1 SGHTA, CDR2 FQGNSA. This CDR3 has 13 amino acids. Deletions cut 5 bases from V and 3 bases from J, with 11 bases between. CDR3 region: CASSARLRYEQYF. As DNA, the CDR3 is TGTGCCAGCAGCGCGAGACTTCGCTACGAGCAGTACTTC.

CDR3 region: CASSLAAHYEQYF. CDR3 coding DNA: TGCGCCAGCAGCTTGGCAGCCCACTACGAGCAGTACTTC. The chain joins TRBV5-1 to TRBJ2-7, with D uncertain. Germline CDR1 is SGHRS and CDR2 is YFSETQ. The CDR3 length is 13 residues. Between the trimmed V and J ends, which lost 0 bases and 3 bases, there was a span of 7 bases. The complete variable domain, with remaining parts taken from reference TRBV5-1 and TRBJ2-7, reads KAGVTQTPRYLIKTRGQQVTLSCSPISGHRSVSWYQQTPGQGLQFLFEYFSETQRNKGNFPGRFSGRQFSNSRSEMNVSTLELGDSALYLCASSLAAHYEQYFGPGTRLTVT.

The chain couples TRBV28 to TRBJ1-4; tentatively, D is TRBD1 (5 bases). This CDR3 is 14 amino acids long. Looked up from germline, CDR1 is MDHEN and CDR2 is SYDVKM. Deletions cut 7 bases from V and 5 bases from J, with 14 bases between. Written as DNA, the CDR3 is TGTGCCAGCACTAGGGGAGGGCGGAATGAAAAACTGTTTTTT. Its translation: CASTRGGRNEKLFF.

This sequence joins TRBV10-2 and TRBJ1-5; D remains ambiguous. The CDR3 length is 18 residues. V was pared by 7 bases and J by 0 bases, with 22 bases between. Looked up from germline, CDR1 is WSHSY and CDR2 is SAAADI. DNA for the CDR3: TGCGCCAGCACTGGCGGCCCCTATGGTCAGGATAGCAATCAGCCCCAGCATTTT. Amino acids: CASTGGPYGQDSNQPQHF.

Regarding this clone: The sample has other DNA sequences that encode this CDR3 too. The V and J genes are TRBV6-2 or TRBV6-3 and TRBJ2-7; D ambiguous. The germline V gene encodes CDR1 MNHEY and CDR2 SVGEGT. The CDR3 totals 11 residues. V shed 6 bases and J shed 2 bases, with 5 bases lying between them. In DNA form, the CDR3 reads TGTGCCAGCAGCCAAACCTACGAGCAGTACTTC. Amino acids: CASSQTYEQYF.

The rearrangement joins TRBV4-3 to TRBJ1-2; D is unclear. In germline, CDR1 is LGHNA, CDR2 YSLEER. The CDR3 is made up of 15 amino acids. Between the trimmed V and J ends, which lost 4 bases and 4 bases, there was a span of 16 bases. The CDR3 region is CASSPDQDLTYGYTF. The CDR3 nucleotides read TGCGCCAGCAGCCCCGACCAGGATCTGACCTATGGCTACACCTTC.

This clone has more than one count but fewer than ten. The genes are TRBV27 and TRBJ2-1; 7 bases are shared with TRBD2. From germline, CDR1 is MNHEY and CDR2 SMNVEV (reference sequence). The CDR3 is 16 amino acids. Losses at the gene ends were 2 bases for V and 5 bases for J; bases not matched to a gene: 9. CDR3 bases: TGTGCCAGCAGTTTAAGGGCCGCCGGGAGGCACAATGAGCAGTTCTTC. Residues: CASSLRAAGRHNEQFF.

V and J are TRBV27 and TRBJ2-7, with 8 bases aligning to TRBD1. The CDR3 totals 14 residues. The V and J ends lost 3 bases and 6 bases, in that order; junction bases with no gene match: 7. CDR1 is MNHEY and CDR2 is SMNVEV in the germline V gene (reference sequence). The CDR3 reads CASSLGRGRGEQYF. The CDR3 region has the DNA TGTGCCAGCAGTTTGGGCAGGGGGCGGGGCGAGCAGTACTTC.

This chain joins TRBV30 and TRBJ1-6; 10 bases are a match to TRBD1. Trimming removed 2 bases from V and 10 bases from J; junction bases left unmatched: 5. The length of the CDR3 is 14 residues. Germline assignment: CDR1 GTSNPN and CDR2 SVGIG (reference sequence). CDR3: CAWSPGTGDSPLHF. In nucleotides, the CDR3 is TGTGCCTGGAGTCCGGGGACAGGGGACTCACCCCTCCACTTT.

A remark on this clone: A read error may account for a junction end that differs from germline. The V and J genes are TRBV27 and TRBJ2-2, with D tentatively TRBD1 (5 bases). Germline V CDR1 and CDR2: MNHEY, SMNVEV (reference sequence). CDR3 length: 15 amino acids. This CDR3 is CASSLGPGNAGELFF. In nucleotides, the CDR3 is TGTGCCAGCAGTTTGGGGCCAGGGAACGCCGGGGAGCTGTTTTTT.

This rearrangement joins TRBV7-9 to TRBJ1-1; D possibly corresponds to TRBD1 (6 bases). The CDR3 is 16 residues long. Trimming took 3 bases from V and 1 from J, leaving 15 bases between them. Germline V gene lookup returns CDR1 SEHNR and CDR2 FQNEAQ (reference sequence). CDR3 loop: CASSFNTGPRNTEAFF. Written as DNA, the CDR3 is TGTGCCAGCAGCTTTAACACAGGGCCAAGGAACACTGAAGCTTTCTTT. Together with reference TRBV7-9 and TRBJ1-1, the CDR3 gives the full variable domain: DTGVSQNPRHKITKRGQNVTFRCDPISEHNRLYWYRQTLGQGPEFLTYFQNEAQLEKSRLLSDRFSAERPKGSFSTLEIQRTEQGDSAMYLCASSFNTGPRNTEAFFGQGTRLTVV.

V usage is TRBV30 and J usage is TRBJ2-1, with 7 bases lining up with TRBD1. V dropped 2 bases and J dropped 6; count of bases not matched to a gene: 10. Germline assignment: CDR1 GTSNPN and CDR2 SVGIG (reference sequence). This CDR3 comprises 15 residues. The CDR3 DNA sequence: TGTGCCTGGAGTCGAAAACAGGGGATCCCCAATGAGCAGTTCTTC. This translates into CAWSRKQGIPNEQFF.

This chain connects TRBV7-2 to TRBJ2-5; D uncertain. Trimming left V 0 bases short and J 4 bases short, with 3 bases between. The length of the CDR3 is 12 residues. The germline V gene encodes CDR1 SGHTA and CDR2 FQGNSA. The CDR3 spells CASSLAPETQYF. The DNA of the CDR3 is TGTGCCAGCAGCTTAGCTCCAGAGACCCAGTACTTC.

This chain links TRBV9 with TRBJ2-1; 8 bases fit TRBD2. The CDR3 spans 15 residues. Per germline, CDR1 SGDLS and CDR2 YYNGEE. J gave up 7 bases and V 4 bases, and 10 bases lay outside the gene matches. CDR3 DNA: TGTGCCAGCAGCCCACGCATTAGCGGGATAAATGAGCAGTTCTTC. Translated, it gives CASSPRISGINEQFF.

The rearrangement links TRBV24-1 to TRBJ1-3; D is undetermined. The CDR3 covers 14 residues. Germline V gene data show CDR1 as KGHDR and CDR2 as SFDVKD. V lost 4 bases to trimming and J lost 0 bases, with 6 bases between them. Written as DNA, the CDR3 is TGTGCCACCAGTGAGGGGAGCTCTGGAAACACCATATATTTT. Translated: CATSEGSSGNTIYF.

This chain uses TRBV4-1 with TRBJ2-1; 7 bases fit TRBD2. The CDR3 runs to 13 residues. Germline values: CDR1 MGHRA, CDR2 YSYEKL. V shed 3 bases and J 12 bases; nucleotides not matched to a gene: 8. CDR3 in amino acids: CASSQPSGRGQFF. The CDR3 nucleotides are TGCGCCAGCAGCCAGCCCTCGGGGAGGGGGCAGTTCTTC.

The rearrangement links TRBV6-2 or TRBV6-3 to TRBJ2-6, with 9 bases identical to TRBD1. Trimming at V came to 5 bases and at J to 0 bases, leaving 8 bases not matched to a gene. CDR3 size: 18 residues. Looked up from germline, CDR1 is MNHEY and CDR2 is SVGEGT. The CDR3 sequence is CASSRDRASASGANVLTF. CDR3 bases: TGTGCCAGCAGTCGGGACAGGGCCTCAGCCTCTGGGGCCAACGTCCTGACTTTC.

This clone showed up just once. V and J are TRBV29-1 and TRBJ2-2; TRBD2 agrees at 11 bases. The germline V gene encodes CDR1 SQVTM and CDR2 ANQGSEA. V was clipped by 4 bases and J by 4 bases; unmatched bases: 17. The CDR3 covers 19 residues. The CDR3 reads CSVGFGAPLAGGGTGELFF. The CDR3 coding sequence is TGCAGCGTTGGTTTTGGGGCGCCCTTAGCGGGAGGGGGCACCGGGGAGCTGTTTTTT.

The chain combines TRBV21-1 with TRBJ2-7. TRBV21-1 is a pseudogene segment. The CDR3 has 15 residues. CDR3 protein: CASSNSGNYSYEQYF. The CDR3 DNA sequence: TGTGCCAGCAGCAATTCTGGGAACTACTCCTACGAGCAGTACTTC.

The chain has TRBV6-5 and TRBJ1-1; 7 nucleotides line up with TRBD1. The CDR3 length is 13 residues. CDR1 is MNHEY, CDR2 SVGAGI, per germline. V gave up 6 bases and J gave up 4 bases; unmatched junction bases: 5. CDR3 nucleotides: TGTGCCAGCAGATTCAGGGGGGCCACTGAAGCTTTCTTT. Translating gives CASRFRGATEAFF.

This clone was detected only once. This chain connects TRBV24-1 to TRBJ2-3; possible D gene TRBD1, 6 bases. Germline V CDR1 and CDR2: KGHDR, SFDVKD. The CDR3 sequence is 14 residues long. Trimming shortened V by 0 bases and J by 5 bases, and 8 bases separated the two germline ends. The CDR3 is CATSDLSRGDTQYF. The CDR3 coding sequence is TGTGCCACCAGTGATTTGTCCAGGGGAGATACGCAGTATTTT.

V is TRBV19 and J is TRBJ1-4; D is ambiguous. Germline lookup yields CDR1 LNHDA and CDR2 SQIVND (reference sequence). V was pared by 6 bases and J by 0 bases, with 5 bases between. The CDR3 has 13 residues. The CDR3 DNA sequence: TGTGCCAGTAGGAAGGCAACTAATGAAAAACTGTTTTTT. The encoded protein is CASRKATNEKLFF.

The chain recombines TRBV28 with TRBJ1-2; D is unresolved. This CDR3 has 14 residues. The V end lost 4 bases, the J end lost 3 bases, and 12 bases lay between the germline ends. Germline V lookup: CDR1 MDHEN, CDR2 SYDVKM. CDR3: CASSSLSRDYGYTF. The CDR3 DNA reads as TGTGCCAGCAGTTCCCTGTCCCGAGACTATGGCTACACCTTC.

This chain links TRBV9 with TRBJ2-5, with 8 positions matching TRBD1. J gave up 4 bases and V 7 bases, and 12 bases lay outside the gene matches. Germline V gene lookup returns CDR1 SGDLS and CDR2 YYNGEE. The length of the CDR3 is 15 residues. Here the CDR3 reads CASGRVAGGRETQYF. Written as DNA, the CDR3 is TGTGCCAGCGGAAGAGTGGCAGGGGGCCGAGAGACCCAGTACTTC. The full variable domain, its missing parts supplied by reference TRBV9 and TRBJ2-5, is DSGVTQTPKHLITATGQRVTLRCSPRSGDLSVYWYQQSLDQGLQFLIQYYNGEERAKGNILERFSAQQFPDLHSELNLSSLELGDSALYFCASGRVAGGRETQYFGPGTRLLVL.

This chain links TRBV4-1 with TRBJ1-1; unclear D gene. The CDR3 has 15 residues. The germline V gene encodes CDR1 MGHRA and CDR2 YSYEKL. Trimming left V 0 bases short and J 2 bases short, with 10 bases between. Here the CDR3 reads CASSQDPGVNTEAFF. The CDR3 region has the DNA TGCGCCAGCAGCCAAGACCCGGGAGTCAACACTGAAGCTTTCTTT.